Below are 8 T cell receptor beta chains sequenced from a single sample in a study of blood T cells in healthy people across ages (dated by TCRdb to between 2015 and 2016). The library was generated by 5' RACE. Sequenced using an Illumina HiSeq 2500. The second PCR ran for about 6 to 11 cycles and used a J-beta primer mix along with a sample-barcoded 5' primer. TCRdb reworked the public reads: Q25 trimming with fastp, MiXCR clone assembly, productive beta chains retained. Entries that share a CDR3 protein sequence are merged under the most common genes and DNA. The sample table contains hundreds of thousands of distinct CDR3 sequences; only one count was recorded for around 54% of them. The ten most abundant clones make up over 30% of the sample. The sequenced sample consisted of blood. The receptors stem from a man in his sixties in good health.

V usage is TRBV28 and J usage is TRBJ1-2; the D is unclear. V was trimmed by 7 bases and J by 3 bases, leaving 12 bases between them. Per the germline V gene, CDR1 is MDHEN and CDR2 is SYDVKM. The CDR3 has 13 residues. CDR3 DNA sequence: TGTGCCAGCACCACGGGGAGGGACTATGGCTACACCTTC. The encoded protein is CASTTGRDYGYTF.

In this sample, this clonotype turned up a few times. The chain has TRBV9 and TRBJ1-2, with D perhaps TRBD1 (5 bases). CDR3 length: 18 residues. With 0 bases removed from V and 4 bases from J, the gap between germline ends came to 22 bases. CDR1 and CDR2 (germline): SGDLS, YYNGEE. For the CDR3, the DNA is TGTGCCAGCAGCGTAGCTACTGGGGGTACCGGAGACCTCTATGGCTACACCTTC. Its protein is CASSVATGGTGDLYGYTF.

This clonotype has just a few counts. The gene calls are TRBV12-3 or TRBV12-4 and TRBJ2-5; 9 bases align to TRBD2. The CDR3 sequence is 13 residues long. J lost 5 bases, V lost 7 bases, and 5 bases had no gene match. The CDR3: CASTPGLAETQYF. In nucleotides, the CDR3 is TGTGCCAGCACCCCCGGACTAGCGGAGACCCAGTACTTC.

The chain carries TRBV3-1 and TRBJ2-1; TRBD1 matches 10 bases. This CDR3 has 11 amino acids. V shed 5 bases, J shed 15 bases, and the junction held 4 bases outside the gene matches. Germline V gene sequence: CDR1 LGHDT, CDR2 YNNKEL (reference sequence). The CDR3 nucleotides read TGTGCCAGCAGCGGCCGGGACAGGGGGTTCTTC. Translation: CASSGRDRGFF.

The rearrangement uses TRBV6-2 or TRBV6-3 and TRBJ2-5, with a possible D match to TRBD1 (6 bases). CDR1 and CDR2 (germline): MNHEY, SVGEGT. The ends were cut back, 2 bases at V and 5 bases at J, with 12 bases in the middle. The CDR3 runs 14 residues. The CDR3 nucleotides are TGTGCCAGCAGTTACCGGCAGCAGGGGGAGACCCAGTACTTC. Translation: CASSYRQQGETQYF.

The chain joins TRBV20-1 to TRBJ1-2; tentative D call: TRBD1 (5 bases). Looked up from germline, CDR1 is DFQATT and CDR2 is SNEGSKA (reference sequence). CDR3 length: 14 amino acids. Trimming took 5 bases from V and 3 from J, leaving 16 bases between them. DNA for the CDR3: TGCAGTGCTGGTACCGGGACGAATGACTATGGCTACACCTTC. Amino acids: CSAGTGTNDYGYTF.

This chain links TRBV10-3 with TRBJ2-2; no clear D. CDR1 is ENHRY, CDR2 SYGVKD, per germline. With 6 bases removed from V and 4 bases from J, the gap between germline ends came to 6 bases. The CDR3 covers 12 residues. The CDR3 is CAIRESTGELFF. The CDR3 nucleotides are TGTGCCATCAGGGAGAGCACCGGGGAGCTGTTTTTT.

This chain links TRBV12-3 or TRBV12-4 with TRBJ2-5, with TRBD2 identical over 11 bases. The CDR3 covers 14 residues. The ends lost 7 bases at V and 4 bases at J; junction bases unmatched: 5. The CDR3 loop reads CASNSGGAGETQYF. CDR3 nucleotide sequence: TGTGCCAGCAATAGCGGGGGGGCAGGAGAGACCCAGTACTTC.